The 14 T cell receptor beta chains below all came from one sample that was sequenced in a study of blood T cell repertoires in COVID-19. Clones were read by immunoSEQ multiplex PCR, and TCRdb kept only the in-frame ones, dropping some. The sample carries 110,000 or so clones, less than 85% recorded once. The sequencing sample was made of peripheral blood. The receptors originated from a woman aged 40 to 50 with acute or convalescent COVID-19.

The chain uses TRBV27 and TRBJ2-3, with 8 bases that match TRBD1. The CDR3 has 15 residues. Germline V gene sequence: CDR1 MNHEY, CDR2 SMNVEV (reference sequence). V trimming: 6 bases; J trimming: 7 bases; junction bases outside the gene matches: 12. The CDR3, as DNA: TGTGCCAGCAGGCGACAGGGACAGGTGGTGAATACGCAGTATTTT. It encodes CASRRQGQVVNTQYF.

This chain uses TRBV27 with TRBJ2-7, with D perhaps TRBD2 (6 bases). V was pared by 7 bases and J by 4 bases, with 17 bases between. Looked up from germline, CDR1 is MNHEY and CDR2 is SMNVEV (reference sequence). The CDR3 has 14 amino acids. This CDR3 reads CASNRLGQIYEQYF. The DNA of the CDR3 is TGTGCCAGCAACCGACTAGGACAAATTTACGAGCAGTACTTC.

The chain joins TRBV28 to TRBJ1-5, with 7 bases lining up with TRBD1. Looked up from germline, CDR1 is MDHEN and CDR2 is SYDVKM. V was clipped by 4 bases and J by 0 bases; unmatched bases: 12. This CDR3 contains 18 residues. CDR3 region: CASSSPRDSHYSNQPQHF. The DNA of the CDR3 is TGTGCCAGCAGTTCACCCCGGGACAGCCATTATAGCAATCAGCCCCAGCATTTT.

CDR3 nucleotide sequence: TGTGCCAGCCTCCGTGGGAGTGAAAAACTGTTTTTT. This gives the protein CASLRGSEKLFF. The chain is built from TRBV7-9 and TRBJ1-4, with no clear D. Germline assignment: CDR1 SEHNR and CDR2 FQNEAQ (reference sequence). The CDR3 is 12 amino acids. V lost 8 bases, J lost 7 bases, and 11 bases lay in between.

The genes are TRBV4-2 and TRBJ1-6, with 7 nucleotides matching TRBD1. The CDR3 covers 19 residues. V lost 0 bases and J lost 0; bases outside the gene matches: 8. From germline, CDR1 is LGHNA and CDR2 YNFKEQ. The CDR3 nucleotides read TGTGCCAGCAGCCAAGAGTCTTGGACAGGCAGCTCCTATAATTCACCCCTCCACTTT. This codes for CASSQESWTGSSYNSPLHF.

CDR3 in DNA: TGTGCCAGCAGGAGGGCAGATACTGGAAAACTGTTTTTT. As protein: CASRRADTGKLFF. The chain combines TRBV6-5 with TRBJ1-4; unclear D gene. The V and J ends lost 6 bases and 10 bases respectively, with 15 bases between them. CDR1 MNHEY and CDR2 SVGAGI come from the germline V gene. The CDR3 has 13 residues.

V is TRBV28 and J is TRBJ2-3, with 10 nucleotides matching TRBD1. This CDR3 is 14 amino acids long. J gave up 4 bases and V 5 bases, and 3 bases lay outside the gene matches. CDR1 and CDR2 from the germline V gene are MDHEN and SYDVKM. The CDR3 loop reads CASSAGTGADTQYF. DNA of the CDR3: TGTGCCAGCAGTGCCGGGACAGGGGCAGATACGCAGTATTTT.

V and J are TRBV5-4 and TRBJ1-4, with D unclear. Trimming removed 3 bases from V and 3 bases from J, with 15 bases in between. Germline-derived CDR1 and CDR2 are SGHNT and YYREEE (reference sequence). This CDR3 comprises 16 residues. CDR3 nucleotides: TGTGCCAGCAGCTACGAGGGATTCGGAGCTAATGAAAAACTGTTTTTT. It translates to CASSYEGFGANEKLFF.

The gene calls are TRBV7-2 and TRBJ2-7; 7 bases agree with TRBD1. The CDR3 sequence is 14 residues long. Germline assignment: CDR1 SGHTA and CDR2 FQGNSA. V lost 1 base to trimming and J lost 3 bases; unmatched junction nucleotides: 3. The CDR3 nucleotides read TGTGCCAGCAGCTTAGGACAGGGTTACTACGAGCAGTACTTC. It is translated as CASSLGQGYYEQYF.

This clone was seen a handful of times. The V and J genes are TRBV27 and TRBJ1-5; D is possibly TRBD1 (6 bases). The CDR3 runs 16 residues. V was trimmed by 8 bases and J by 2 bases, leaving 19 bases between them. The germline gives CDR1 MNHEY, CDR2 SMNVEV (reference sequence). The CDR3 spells CASGRGAITGNQPQHF. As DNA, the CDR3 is TGTGCCAGCGGGCGGGGGGCTATTACTGGCAATCAGCCCCAGCATTTT.

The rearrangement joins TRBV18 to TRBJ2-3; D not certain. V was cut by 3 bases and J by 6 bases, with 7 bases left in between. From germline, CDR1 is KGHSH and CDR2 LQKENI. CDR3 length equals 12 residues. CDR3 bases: TGTGCCAGCTCACCCCAGGTCGATACGCAGTATTTT. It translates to CASSPQVDTQYF.

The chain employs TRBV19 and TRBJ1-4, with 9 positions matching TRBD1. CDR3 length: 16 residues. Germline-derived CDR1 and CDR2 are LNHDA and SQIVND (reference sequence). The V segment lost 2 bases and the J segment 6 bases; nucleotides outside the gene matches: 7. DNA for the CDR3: TGTGCCAGTAGTATACGCGGGACAGGGATCGATGAAAAACTGTTTTTT. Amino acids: CASSIRGTGIDEKLFF.

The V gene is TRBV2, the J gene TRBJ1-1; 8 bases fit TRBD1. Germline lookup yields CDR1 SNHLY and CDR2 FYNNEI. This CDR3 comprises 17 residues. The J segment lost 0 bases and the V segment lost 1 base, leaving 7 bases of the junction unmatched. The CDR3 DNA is TGTGCCAGCAGTGAAGAGCGGTCGGACAGGGTGAACACTGAAGCTTTCTTT. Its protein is CASSEERSDRVNTEAFF.

The CDR3 spells CASSPGILDGTQYF. The CDR3 DNA is TGCGCCAGCAGCCCGGGAATCCTAGATGGGACCCAGTACTTC. The chain recombines TRBV4-1 with TRBJ2-5; D possibly corresponds to TRBD2 (5 bases). V lost 4 bases and J lost 7, with 16 bases in between. This CDR3 comprises 14 residues. Germline CDR1 is MGHRA and CDR2 is YSYEKL.